This entry lists 31 T cell receptor beta chains sequenced from one sample in a study of T-cell memory formation after mild COVID-19. TCRdb reprocessed the 5' RACE reads with MiXCR, giving one entry per CDR3 protein. The sample yields roughly 380,000 distinct CDR3 sequences, approximately 27% seen once. Sequencing input: PBMCs or a T cell subset sorted from them (not recorded which). Receptors were obtained from an adult woman who had mild COVID-19 (a few samples of this study predate the infection). Cell type and time point are not known.

This clonotype was recorded a few times. The chain uses TRBV11-2 and TRBJ1-1; D not resolved. Germline V gene sequence: CDR1 SGHAT, CDR2 FQNNGV. Trimming took off 0 bases at V and 3 bases at J, with 14 bases between the two ends. There are 16 residues in the CDR3. CDR3: CASSLEYPGLDTEAFF. In DNA form, the CDR3 reads TGTGCCAGCAGCTTAGAGTACCCGGGGTTGGACACTGAAGCTTTCTTT.

This clonotype was detected a few times. The chain recombines TRBV7-3 with TRBJ2-2; TRBD1 or TRBD2 may be the D gene (8 bases each). Between the trimmed V and J ends, which lost 5 bases and 6 bases, there was a span of 22 bases. The CDR3 is 17 residues long. Per the germline V gene, CDR1 is SGHTA and CDR2 is FQGTGA. CDR3 region: CASSATGGTSNAGELFF. The CDR3 DNA reads TGTGCCAGCAGCGCCACAGGGGGGACTAGTAACGCCGGGGAGCTGTTTTTT. The full variable domain, with the rest looked up from reference TRBV7-3 and TRBJ2-2, is GAGVSQTPSNKVTEKGKYVELRCDPISGHTALYWYRQSLGQGPEFLIYFQGTGAADDSGLPNDRFFAVRPEGSVSTLKIQRTERGDSAVYLCASSATGGTSNAGELFFGEGSRLTVL.

The chain has TRBV29-1 and TRBJ1-1; D unresolved. Trimming left V 8 bases short and J 0 bases short, with 10 bases between. Germline V gene data show CDR1 as SQVTM and CDR2 as ANQGSEA. The CDR3 is 12 amino acids. The CDR3 DNA reads as TGCAGCTCCGTGGAGATGAACACTGAAGCTTTCTTT. It encodes CSSVEMNTEAFF.

This clonotype turned up a few times. This chain's CDR3 is CASGMAEGNTIYF. The CDR3 DNA sequence: TGTGCCAGCGGCATGGCGGAAGGAAACACCATATATTTT. This chain uses TRBV12-3 or TRBV12-4 with TRBJ1-3; D is undetermined. Deletions cut 8 bases from V and 4 bases from J, with 12 bases between. CDR3 length equals 13 residues.

V gene TRBV5-1 combines with J gene TRBJ2-3, with TRBD1 identical over 9 bases. V was clipped by 8 bases and J by 3 bases; unmatched bases: 13. CDR1 is SGHRS and CDR2 is YFSETQ in the germline V gene. The CDR3 totals 16 residues. CDR3 in amino acids: CASVPGQGWETDTQYF. The CDR3 DNA reads TGCGCCAGTGTTCCGGGACAGGGTTGGGAAACAGATACGCAGTATTTT.

This clonotype has a handful of counts. The V and J genes are TRBV2 and TRBJ2-6; 8 bases are a match to TRBD1. CDR3 length: 15 residues. V gave up 6 bases and J gave up 4 bases; unmatched junction bases: 5. Germline assignment: CDR1 SNHLY and CDR2 FYNNEI. CDR3 nucleotide sequence: TGTGCCAGCAGCAGACAGGGGCCAGGGGCCAACGTCCTGACTTTC. Amino acid sequence: CASSRQGPGANVLTF.

The chain couples TRBV5-1 to TRBJ2-1, with a possible D match to TRBD2 (5 bases). CDR3 size: 14 residues. Trimming removed 4 bases at V and 8 bases at J, with 16 bases between. Per the germline V gene, CDR1 is SGHRS and CDR2 is YFSETQ. As DNA, the CDR3 is TGCGCCAGCAGCCCGGCGGGTCTCCTGGATGAGCAGTTCTTC. The encoded protein is CASSPAGLLDEQFF.

The chain joins TRBV5-5 to TRBJ2-7, with D tentatively TRBD2 (6 bases). This CDR3 is 20 amino acids long. The ends were cut back, 0 bases at V and 0 bases at J, with 25 bases in the middle. CDR1 and CDR2 (germline): SGHKS, YYEKEE (reference sequence). The CDR3 DNA follows: TGTGCCAGCAGCTTGGGCCTTCCCGAGCTGGCGGGGTCGAGCTCCTACGAGCAGTACTTC. Protein product: CASSLGLPELAGSSSYEQYF.

The chain employs TRBV7-9 and TRBJ2-3; 8 positions agree with TRBD2. Germline V gene data show CDR1 as SEHNR and CDR2 as FQNEAQ (reference sequence). This CDR3 comprises 15 residues. V was pared by 3 bases and J by 5 bases, with 7 bases of the junction left unmatched. CDR3: CASSFTGGLEDTQYF. CDR3 sequence (DNA): TGTGCCAGCAGCTTTACGGGAGGGCTGGAAGATACGCAGTATTTT.

In this sample, this clonotype turned up a few times. The chain carries TRBV7-2 and TRBJ2-1, with 7 bases aligning to TRBD2. V shed 4 bases, J shed 6 bases, and the junction held 6 bases outside the gene matches. The germline V gene encodes CDR1 SGHTA and CDR2 FQGNSA. The CDR3 is made up of 14 amino acids. The CDR3, as DNA: TGTGCCAGCAGCTCGCCGGCTAGCGGCAATGAGCAGTTCTTC. It codes for CASSSPASGNEQFF.

The chain is built from TRBV7-6 and TRBJ2-7; 8 nucleotides align to TRBD1. This CDR3 region has 13 residues. Germline lookup yields CDR1 SGHVS and CDR2 FNYEAQ. V shed 0 bases and J 7 bases; nucleotides not matched to a gene: 2. The CDR3 loop reads CASSLATGGEQYF. The CDR3 DNA is TGTGCCAGCAGCTTAGCTACAGGGGGAGAGCAGTACTTC.

The genes are TRBV4-2 and TRBJ1-2; possibly TRBD1 for D (5 bases). Trimming left V 10 bases short and J 7 bases short, with 13 bases between. Germline CDR1 is LGHNA and CDR2 is YNFKEQ. The CDR3 totals 11 residues. CDR3 in amino acids: CATGRGVGYTF. The CDR3 nucleotides read TGTGCCACCGGACGGGGGGTTGGCTACACCTTC.

The chain uses TRBV7-9 and TRBJ2-4; D is perhaps TRBD1 or TRBD2 (6 bases each). Trimming stripped 1 base from V and 4 bases from J, with 20 bases between. Germline V gene lookup returns CDR1 SEHNR and CDR2 FQNEAQ (reference sequence). The length of the CDR3 is 18 residues. The CDR3 loop is CASSLGAGTLPRKNIQYF. The CDR3 nucleotides are TGTGCCAGCAGCTTAGGGGCGGGGACACTACCAAGGAAAAACATTCAGTACTTC.

This clonotype was seen only a few times. The gene calls are TRBV29-1 and TRBJ2-7; 7 nucleotides match TRBD1. CDR3 size: 13 residues. Unmatched junction bases numbered 6, after V lost 7 bases and J lost 0 bases. CDR1 and CDR2 (germline): SQVTM, ANQGSEA. CDR3 in DNA: TGCAGCGCCGAAACAGGGGACTCCTACGAGCAGTACTTC. Encoded protein: CSAETGDSYEQYF.

The rearrangement uses TRBV24-1 and TRBJ2-2; 8 bases line up with TRBD1. The V gene's germline CDR1 is KGHDR and CDR2 SFDVKD. After removal of 4 bases from V and 0 bases from J, the junction contained 9 bases not matched to a gene. This CDR3 contains 18 residues. DNA of the CDR3: TGTGCCACCAGTGACCCTCGGACAGGGCGTCCGAACACCGGGGAGCTGTTTTTT. Translating it yields CATSDPRTGRPNTGELFF.

The V and J genes are TRBV9 and TRBJ2-2; 12 bases are shared with TRBD2. The CDR3 is 17 residues long. Losses at the gene ends were 0 bases for V and 6 bases for J; bases not matched to a gene: 6. Germline CDR1 reads SGDLS; CDR2 reads YYNGEE. The CDR3 sequence is CASSVATSGRWSGELFF. The CDR3 DNA follows: TGTGCCAGCAGCGTAGCGACTAGCGGGAGATGGTCCGGGGAGCTGTTTTTT. Using reference TRBV9 and TRBJ2-2 for the parts outside the CDR3, the full variable domain is DSGVTQTPKHLITATGQRVTLRCSPRSGDLSVYWYQQSLDQGLQFLIQYYNGEERAKGNILERFSAQQFPDLHSELNLSSLELGDSALYFCASSVATSGRWSGELFFGEGSRLTVL.

This clonotype was counted between two and nine times. CDR3 region: CASSPSLGGGSYNEQFF. CDR3 DNA: TGTGCCAGCAGCCCTTCTCTAGGCGGGGGCTCCTACAATGAGCAGTTCTTC. This chain joins TRBV7-9 and TRBJ2-1; 7 bases line up with TRBD2. J lost 0 bases, V lost 5 bases, and 10 bases had no gene match. CDR3 length: 17 residues. The V gene's germline CDR1 is SEHNR and CDR2 FQNEAQ (reference sequence).

There are a few counts of this clonotype. V gene TRBV5-1 combines with J gene TRBJ2-2; D might be TRBD1 (8 bases). Germline V CDR1 and CDR2: SGHRS, YFSETQ. Between the trimmed V and J ends, which lost 6 bases and 6 bases, there was a span of 15 bases. This CDR3 has 14 residues. CDR3 DNA: TGCGCCAGCAAGGATACAGGGGGGGCCGGGGAGCTGTTTTTT. The encoded protein is CASKDTGGAGELFF.

The V and J genes are TRBV2 and TRBJ1-5; D is unresolved. Trimming pared 2 bases from V and 0 bases from J, leaving 11 bases between. The CDR3 contains 16 residues. Germline lookup yields CDR1 SNHLY and CDR2 FYNNEI. This CDR3 reads CASSEIAGSSNQPQHF. The DNA of the CDR3 is TGTGCCAGCAGTGAAATCGCAGGTAGTAGCAATCAGCCCCAGCATTTT.

The chain carries TRBV12-3 or TRBV12-4 and TRBJ2-3, with 11 bases lining up with TRBD2. With 3 bases clipped from V and 0 bases from J, the junction kept 8 bases outside the gene matches. The CDR3 extends over 18 amino acids. CDR3 sequence (DNA): TGTGCCAGCAGTTTGAGGCTAGCGGGGGGTGCTAGCACAGATACGCAGTATTTT. It is translated as CASSLRLAGGASTDTQYF.

The chain links TRBV15 to TRBJ2-3; possibly TRBD1 or TRBD2 for D (6 bases each). Deletions cut 6 bases from V and 4 bases from J, with 11 bases between. The CDR3 contains 13 residues. Germline V gene sequence: CDR1 LNHNV, CDR2 YYDKDF (reference sequence). CDR3 region: CATRRGDADTQYF. DNA of the CDR3: TGTGCCACCAGAAGGGGGGACGCAGATACGCAGTATTTT.

This clonotype has just a few counts. The genes are TRBV7-9 and TRBJ2-1; TRBD1 matches at 7 bases. Germline V gene lookup returns CDR1 SEHNR and CDR2 FQNEAQ (reference sequence). The trim removed 5 bases at V and 5 bases at J, leaving 12 bases unmatched. The CDR3 extends over 16 amino acids. This chain's CDR3 is CASSPPDRPLNNEQFF. The CDR3 DNA is TGTGCCAGCAGCCCGCCGGACAGGCCCCTGAACAATGAGCAGTTCTTC.

This clonotype occurred a few times. J is TRBJ2-1 and V is TRBV6-5; D perhaps matches TRBD2 (5 bases). This CDR3 spans 15 amino acids. The V end was cut by 6 bases, the J end by 5 bases, with 17 bases between. The germline gives CDR1 MNHEY, CDR2 SVGAGI. The CDR3 sequence: CASSPTRNPNNEQFF. DNA for the CDR3: TGTGCCAGCAGCCCCACTAGAAATCCGAACAATGAGCAGTTCTTC.

V and J are TRBV6-2 or TRBV6-3 and TRBJ2-5; D gene ambiguous. Germline V gene sequence: CDR1 MNHEY, CDR2 SVGEGT. The CDR3 is 11 amino acids. V was clipped by 3 bases and J by 3 bases, with 2 bases between them. CDR3 nucleotide sequence: TGTGCCAGCAGTTATAAAGAGACCCAGTACTTC. Its protein is CASSYKETQYF.

The CDR3 is CASSSITDGANYGYTF. The CDR3 DNA reads TGTGCCAGCAGTTCAATCACGGACGGAGCTAACTATGGCTACACCTTC. The chain uses TRBV12-3 or TRBV12-4 and TRBJ1-2; no firm D call. The CDR3 spans 16 residues. V was clipped by 4 bases and J by 0 bases, with 15 bases between them.

Written as DNA, the CDR3 is TGTGCCAGCAGCCAAGCATTCTACGAGCAGTACTTC. Its translation: CASSQAFYEQYF. The J gene is TRBJ2-7, the V gene TRBV3-1; no clear D. The CDR3 spans 12 residues. Germline loops: CDR1 LGHDT, CDR2 YNNKEL (reference sequence). Between the trimmed V and J ends, which lost 1 base and 3 bases, there was a span of 4 bases.

The chain has TRBV10-3 and TRBJ1-1; 12 bases agree with TRBD1. The J segment lost 5 bases and the V segment lost 6 bases, leaving 4 bases of the junction unmatched. Germline CDR1 reads ENHRY; CDR2 reads SYGVKD. The CDR3 has 14 amino acids. This chain's CDR3 is CAIRGTGGATEAFF. The CDR3 DNA is TGTGCCATCAGGGGGACAGGGGGCGCGACTGAAGCTTTCTTT.

V gene TRBV7-9 combines with J gene TRBJ2-3, with D possibly being TRBD1 or TRBD2 (6 bases each). The CDR3 has 19 amino acids. Deletions cut 4 bases from V and 0 bases from J, with 23 bases between. From germline, CDR1 is SEHNR and CDR2 FQNEAQ (reference sequence). CDR3 sequence: CASSSEGGLRKGSTDTQYF. CDR3 DNA: TGTGCCAGCAGCTCGGAGGGGGGCCTTCGGAAGGGGAGCACAGATACGCAGTATTTT.

Details on this clonotype: A much larger clone lies a single base off, so this may be a read error. The chain combines TRBV11-3 with TRBJ2-1; 12 nucleotides match TRBD2. Trimming at V came to 5 bases and at J to 5 bases, leaving 4 bases not matched to a gene. Germline CDR1 SGHNT, CDR2 YENEEA. The CDR3 extends over 15 amino acids. The CDR3 loop reads CASSPGTSGHNEQFF. CDR3 in DNA: TGTGCCAGCAGCCCCGGGACTAGCGGGCACAATGAGCAGTTCTTC.

This rearrangement joins TRBV5-5 to TRBJ1-2; D is undetermined. V gave up 0 bases and J gave up 0 bases, with 15 bases separating them. The germline gives CDR1 SGHKS, CDR2 YYEKEE (reference sequence). This CDR3 is built from 17 residues. CDR3 nucleotides: TGTGCCAGCAGCTTGGCCGCCACCTACGCAGCTAACTATGGCTACACCTTC. Protein sequence: CASSLAATYAANYGYTF.

This clonotype was observed a handful of times. The chain links TRBV4-1 to TRBJ1-1; 9 nucleotides line up with TRBD1. This CDR3 region has 13 residues. The V segment lost 4 bases and the J segment 6 bases; nucleotides outside the gene matches: 3. CDR1 is MGHRA, CDR2 YSYEKL, per germline. The CDR3 sequence: CASSRDRVAEAFF. The CDR3 DNA reads as TGCGCCAGCAGCCGGGACAGGGTCGCTGAAGCTTTCTTT.